One and the same sample provided the 20 T cell receptor beta chains below, sequenced in a study of blood T cell repertoires in COVID-19. Profiled with immunoSEQ multiplex PCR; TCRdb holds only in-frame clones, not every one. The data hold some 150,000 clones, with around 78% observed a single time. Sequenced material: PBMCs or T cells enriched from blood (not recorded which). These receptors all come from a woman between 45 and 65 years old who had recovered from COVID-19.

This chain links TRBV29-1 with TRBJ1-2, with D possibly TRBD1 on 5 matching bases. The V end was cut by 3 bases, the J end by 3 bases, with 11 bases between. From germline, CDR1 is SQVTM and CDR2 ANQGSEA. CDR3 length: 13 amino acids. CDR3 amino acids: CSVDPVTDYGYTF. The CDR3 DNA reads TGCAGCGTTGACCCAGTGACAGACTATGGCTACACCTTC.

The rearrangement uses TRBV28 and TRBJ1-5, with 8 nucleotides matching TRBD1. The V segment lost 6 bases and the J segment 6 bases; nucleotides outside the gene matches: 10. CDR1 and CDR2 (germline): MDHEN, SYDVKM. The CDR3 covers 15 residues. The CDR3 loop reads CASRPTGGWVQPQHF. The CDR3 DNA sequence: TGTGCCAGCAGACCCACAGGGGGATGGGTTCAGCCCCAGCATTTT.

This clone was seen a handful of times. J is TRBJ2-5 and V is TRBV7-9, with 11 nucleotides matching TRBD1. V lost 5 bases to trimming and J lost 5 bases; unmatched junction nucleotides: 10. The CDR3 covers 16 residues. Germline V gene sequence: CDR1 SEHNR, CDR2 FQNEAQ (reference sequence). CDR3 sequence: CASSAQDRGLGETQYF. DNA for the CDR3: TGTGCCAGCAGCGCCCAGGACAGGGGGCTCGGGGAGACCCAGTACTTC.

The chain has TRBV7-9 and TRBJ1-2, with 7 bases matching TRBD1. The V segment lost 4 bases and the J segment 8 bases; nucleotides outside the gene matches: 7. The CDR3 length is 13 residues. Germline V gene lookup returns CDR1 SEHNR and CDR2 FQNEAQ (reference sequence). CDR3 in DNA: TGTGCCAGCAGCTCGCAGGACAGGCGGGGCTACACCTTC. Translating it yields CASSSQDRRGYTF.

This clone has a single count. The chain has TRBV6-1 and TRBJ1-5; D is possibly TRBD1 (5 bases). This CDR3 spans 14 amino acids. V lost 2 bases and J 3 bases, leaving 8 bases between the germline ends. Germline CDR1 MNHNS, CDR2 SASEGT. The CDR3 nucleotides read TGTGCCAGCAGTGAAAGACAGACCAATCAGCCCCAGCATTTT. It translates to CASSERQTNQPQHF.

This clone was seen a few times. The V and J genes are TRBV5-1 and TRBJ1-2; D may be TRBD1 (5 bases). Germline V gives CDR1 SGHRS, CDR2 YFSETQ. The CDR3 runs to 15 residues. Trimming shortened V by 0 bases and J by 4 bases, and 13 bases separated the two germline ends. The CDR3 DNA sequence: TGCGCCAGCAGCTTGGCCGGGCAGGGATCCTATGGCTACACCTTC. Translating it yields CASSLAGQGSYGYTF.

The chain links TRBV9 to TRBJ2-2; maybe TRBD2 (6 bases). Germline CDR1 reads SGDLS; CDR2 reads YYNGEE. The CDR3 runs 15 residues. The germline V and J ends were trimmed by 2 bases and 1 base, with 9 bases remaining between them. DNA of the CDR3: TGTGCCAGCAGCGTTCCGGGACTGAACACCGGGGAGCTGTTTTTT. Amino acid sequence: CASSVPGLNTGELFF. The whole variable domain, filled in from reference TRBV9 and TRBJ2-2, reads DSGVTQTPKHLITATGQRVTLRCSPRSGDLSVYWYQQSLDQGLQFLIQYYNGEERAKGNILERFSAQQFPDLHSELNLSSLELGDSALYFCASSVPGLNTGELFFGEGSRLTVL.

Remarks on this clone: The sample contains more than one DNA sequence encoding this CDR3. The chain is built from TRBV4-2 and TRBJ2-1; 9 nucleotides agree with TRBD2. Germline V gives CDR1 LGHNA, CDR2 YNFKEQ. This CDR3 comprises 16 residues. J gave up 3 bases and V 0 bases, and 3 bases lay outside the gene matches. Here the CDR3 reads CASSQESGGFYNEQFF. In nucleotides, the CDR3 is TGTGCCAGCAGCCAAGAAAGCGGGGGGTTCTACAATGAGCAGTTCTTC.

This sequence joins TRBV6-6 and TRBJ1-4; no clear D. Deletions cut 5 bases from V and 0 bases from J, with 13 bases between. The CDR3 covers 16 residues. CDR1 MNHNY and CDR2 SVGAGI come from the germline V gene (reference sequence). The CDR3 protein is CASSTVDTSTNEKLFF. The CDR3 nucleotides read TGTGCCAGCAGTACCGTCGACACTTCAACTAATGAAAAACTGTTTTTT.

This rearrangement joins TRBV7-2 to TRBJ1-4; D unresolved. V dropped 5 bases and J dropped 8 bases, with 18 bases sitting between them. This CDR3 is built from 15 residues. CDR1 is SGHTA and CDR2 is FQGNSA in the germline V gene. This chain's CDR3 is CASSPSMLGSEKLFF. The CDR3 DNA follows: TGTGCCAGCAGCCCCAGCATGCTGGGTAGCGAAAAACTGTTTTTT.

This clone was recorded once. This chain joins TRBV5-1 and TRBJ2-6; the D gene is possibly TRBD1 (5 bases). Germline V gene data show CDR1 as SGHRS and CDR2 as YFSETQ. Between the trimmed V and J ends, which lost 0 bases and 0 bases, there was a span of 7 bases. The CDR3 loop spans 16 amino acids. The DNA of the CDR3 is TGCGCCAGCAGCTTGGGGGGCTCCTCTGGGGCCAACGTCCTGACTTTC. Its protein product is CASSLGGSSGANVLTF.

The chain recombines TRBV6-5 with TRBJ1-1; D not certain. CDR1 MNHEY and CDR2 SVGAGI come from the germline V gene. V was cut by 6 bases and J by 2 bases, with 10 bases left in between. This CDR3 has 13 residues. CDR3 sequence (DNA): TGTGCCAGCAGACCTGTGGCAAACACTGAAGCTTTCTTT. It codes for CASRPVANTEAFF.

This clone was detected a few times. The chain couples TRBV30 to TRBJ1-2; 8 bases are a match to TRBD1. Germline CDR1 GTSNPN, CDR2 SVGIG (reference sequence). The CDR3 runs to 20 residues. The J segment lost 3 bases and the V segment lost 3 bases, leaving 24 bases of the junction unmatched. The CDR3 loop is CAWSKDRVKSGVFKDYGYTF. As DNA, the CDR3 is TGTGCCTGGAGCAAGGACAGGGTGAAGTCGGGGGTATTTAAGGACTATGGCTACACCTTC.

This clone was counted only a few times. The chain carries TRBV7-9 and TRBJ2-7; a possible D gene is TRBD2 (5 bases). V gave up 1 base and J gave up 6 bases, with 13 bases separating them. The CDR3 length is 14 residues. CDR1 SEHNR and CDR2 FQNEAQ come from the germline V gene (reference sequence). For the CDR3, the DNA is TGTGCCAGCAGCTTAGGAGGGTCTAGGAGCGAGCAGTACGTC. Protein product: CASSLGGSRSEQYV.

The chain couples TRBV6-5 to TRBJ1-1, with unresolved D. The CDR3 length is 15 residues. Germline V lookup: CDR1 MNHEY, CDR2 SVGAGI. V dropped 6 bases and J dropped 3 bases, with 17 bases sitting between them. CDR3 protein: CASSSLWSTDTEAFF. DNA of the CDR3: TGTGCCAGCAGCTCCCTTTGGAGCACGGACACTGAAGCTTTCTTT.

This clone was seen a few times. The chain has TRBV11-3 and TRBJ2-1; D possibly corresponds to TRBD2 (6 bases). Germline V gene data show CDR1 as SGHNT and CDR2 as YENEEA. V was shortened by 0 bases and J by 6 bases, with 6 bases between the two germline ends. This CDR3 has 13 residues. DNA for the CDR3: TGTGCCAGCAGCTTAGAGCGGGGCAATGAGCAGTTCTTC. As protein: CASSLERGNEQFF.

The J gene is TRBJ1-1, the V gene TRBV18; TRBD1 matches at 8 bases. The CDR3 loop spans 15 amino acids. V lost 3 bases and J lost 1; bases outside the gene matches: 4. Germline V gives CDR1 KGHSH, CDR2 LQKENI. The CDR3 DNA reads TGTGCCAGCTCACCCCTGACAGGGGCGAACACTGAAGCTTTCTTT. Protein: CASSPLTGANTEAFF.

This clone appeared once. This chain links TRBV7-9 with TRBJ1-1; D is unclear. The CDR3 has 13 residues. V lost 3 bases and J 3 bases, leaving 8 bases between the germline ends. Per germline, CDR1 SEHNR and CDR2 FQNEAQ (reference sequence). CDR3 sequence: CASSFTQHTEAFF. The CDR3 nucleotides read TGTGCCAGCAGCTTTACACAGCACACTGAAGCTTTCTTT. Complete variable domain (other parts from reference TRBV7-9 and TRBJ1-1): DTGVSQNPRHKITKRGQNVTFRCDPISEHNRLYWYRQTLGQGPEFLTYFQNEAQLEKSRLLSDRFSAERPKGSFSTLEIQRTEQGDSAMYLCASSFTQHTEAFFGQGTRLTVV.

The chain recombines TRBV6-5 with TRBJ2-3; 7 nucleotides agree with TRBD1. The V gene's germline CDR1 is MNHEY and CDR2 SVGAGI. Unmatched junction bases numbered 12, after V lost 1 base and J lost 8 bases. The CDR3 spans 16 residues. The CDR3 spells CASSYYSGTALGTQYF. The CDR3 bases are TGTGCCAGCAGTTACTACTCCGGGACAGCGCTCGGTACGCAGTATTTT.

The gene calls are TRBV28 and TRBJ1-2; no clear D. Trimming removed 7 bases from V and 4 bases from J, with 13 bases in between. The CDR3 totals 13 residues. Per germline, CDR1 MDHEN and CDR2 SYDVKM. For the CDR3, the DNA is TGTGCCAGCAAAGAGGGTTTAGGCTATGGCTACACCTTC. Translating gives CASKEGLGYGYTF.